The 22 T cell receptor beta chains below all came from one sample that was sequenced in a study of blood T cell repertoires in COVID-19. Sequencing was performed with immunoSEQ multiplex PCR; in TCRdb, only in-frame clones are kept and a portion is missing. The table shows fewer than 350,000 clones, with around 90% occurring only once. The material sequenced was PBMCs or T cells enriched from blood (not recorded which). These receptors were taken from a man aged 60 to 75 who had recovered from COVID-19.

The chain links TRBV13 to TRBJ1-3; D not certain. V shed 4 bases and J shed 5 bases, with 6 bases lying between them. The CDR3 runs 12 residues. Per germline, CDR1 PRHDT and CDR2 FYEKMQ (reference sequence). DNA for the CDR3: TGTGCCAGCAGCTCAAGCAGAAACACCATATATTTT. This gives the protein CASSSSRNTIYF.

This chain uses TRBV7-2 with TRBJ1-6; 8 bases are shared with TRBD1. CDR1 and CDR2 from the germline V gene are SGHTA and FQGNSA. This CDR3 is 14 amino acids long. V trimming: 6 bases; J trimming: 14 bases; junction bases outside the gene matches: 12. The CDR3 loop is CASSRDRTEETLHF. As DNA, the CDR3 is TGTGCCAGCAGTCGGGACAGGACTGAGGAAACCCTCCACTTT. Full variable domain (missing parts from reference TRBV7-2 and TRBJ1-6): GAGVSQSPSNKVTEKGKDVELRCDPISGHTALYWYRQSLGQGLEFLIYFQGNSAPDKSGLPSDRFSAERTGGSVSTLTIQRTQQEDSAVYLCASSRDRTEETLHFGNGTRLTVT.

The chain joins TRBV3-1 (or the pseudogene TRBV3-2) to TRBJ2-1; a weak D match, TRBD2 (5 bases). CDR1 LGHDT and CDR2 YNNKEL come from the germline V gene (reference sequence). CDR3 length: 13 amino acids. V lost 6 bases and J lost 9, with 15 bases in between. As DNA, the CDR3 is TGTGCCAGCAGGGATCCCGGAGAGGGTGAGCAGTTCTTC. Protein: CASRDPGEGEQFF.

This CDR3 is CASSQVSGGGGGYTF. CDR3 in DNA: TGTGCCAGCAGCCAAGTCTCGGGGGGCGGAGGTGGCTACACCTTC. This chain joins TRBV14 and TRBJ1-2, with D tentatively TRBD1 (6 bases). The CDR3 contains 15 residues. Germline V gives CDR1 SGHDN, CDR2 FVKESK. Trimming cost V 1 base and J 7 bases, with 16 bases left between them.

The chain carries TRBV4-1 and TRBJ2-3; 8 positions agree with TRBD2. The trim removed 3 bases at V and 4 bases at J, leaving 9 bases unmatched. This CDR3 is built from 16 residues. Germline values: CDR1 MGHRA, CDR2 YSYEKL. CDR3 region: CASSQSGTRGSDTQYF. Here the CDR3 DNA reads TGCGCCAGCAGCCAGTCCGGGACTAGGGGCTCAGATACGCAGTATTTT.

The rearrangement joins TRBV28 to TRBJ2-1, with 10 bases fitting TRBD1. Trimming took 6 bases from V and 5 from J; bases not matched to a gene: 7. The germline V gene has CDR1 MDHEN and CDR2 SYDVKM. This CDR3 has 15 amino acids. The CDR3 loop is CASSLRGTGDNEQFF. CDR3 sequence (DNA): TGTGCCAGCAGCCTCCGGGGGACAGGGGACAATGAGCAGTTCTTC.

The V and J genes are TRBV7-3 and TRBJ1-1; unclear D gene. CDR3 length: 13 residues. The germline gives CDR1 SGHTA, CDR2 FQGTGA. The V end was cut by 5 bases, the J end by 1 base, with 8 bases between. The CDR3 coding sequence is TGTGCCAGCAGCGAAACATCGAACACTGAAGCTTTCTTT. Translated, it gives CASSETSNTEAFF. The variable domain in full, completed from reference TRBV7-3 and TRBJ1-1, reads GAGVSQTPSNKVTEKGKYVELRCDPISGHTALYWYRQSLGQGPEFLIYFQGTGAADDSGLPNDRFFAVRPEGSVSTLKIQRTERGDSAVYLCASSETSNTEAFFGQGTRLTVV.

The chain recombines TRBV2 with TRBJ2-7; no firm D call. V shed 10 bases and J shed 0 bases, with 16 bases lying between them. Per germline, CDR1 SNHLY and CDR2 FYNNEI. CDR3 size: 14 residues. CDR3 sequence: CATIGLPDSYEQYF. DNA of the CDR3: TGTGCCACCATCGGGTTACCGGACTCCTACGAGCAGTACTTC. The variable domain in full, completed from reference TRBV2 and TRBJ2-7, reads EPEVTQTPSHQVTQMGQEVILRCVPISNHLYFYWYRQILGQKVEFLVSFYNNEISEKSEIFDDQFSVERPDGSNFTLKIRSTKLEDSAMYFCATIGLPDSYEQYFGPGTRLTVT.

The chain combines TRBV29-1 with TRBJ1-1; D is uncertain. Trimming pared 3 bases from V and 2 bases from J, leaving 16 bases between. Germline lookup yields CDR1 SQVTM and CDR2 ANQGSEA. The CDR3 has 15 amino acids. The CDR3 region is CSVDPPRLFNTEAFF. The CDR3 bases are TGCAGCGTTGATCCCCCTAGGTTATTCAACACTGAAGCTTTCTTT.

This clone was observed once. The chain links TRBV9 to TRBJ2-5; possibly TRBD2 for D (6 bases). CDR3 length: 16 residues. V was cut by 4 bases and J by 4 bases, with 20 bases left in between. Germline CDR1 reads SGDLS; CDR2 reads YYNGEE. This CDR3 reads CASSSPFGGMGETQYF. As DNA, the CDR3 is TGTGCCAGCAGCTCACCGTTTGGGGGGATGGGAGAGACCCAGTACTTC.

The chain couples TRBV5-1 to TRBJ1-2; 10 bases fit TRBD1. J lost 6 bases, V lost 4 bases, and 6 bases had no gene match. The V gene's germline CDR1 is SGHRS and CDR2 YFSETQ. The CDR3 has 14 amino acids. The CDR3 reads CASSPGQGRHGYTF. The CDR3 DNA sequence: TGCGCCAGCAGCCCGGGACAGGGGAGGCATGGCTACACCTTC.

V and J are TRBV4-1 and TRBJ1-2; 12 bases are shared with TRBD1. J gave up 2 bases and V 4 bases, and 11 bases lay outside the gene matches. Germline values: CDR1 MGHRA, CDR2 YSYEKL. The CDR3 extends over 18 amino acids. For the CDR3, the DNA is TGCGCCAGCAGCCCGTACCCAGTAGGGACAGGGGGCAACTATGGCTACACCTTC. Its translation is CASSPYPVGTGGNYGYTF.

The DNA of the CDR3 is TGTGCCAGCAGCCGCACCGGGACAGGGCTCCTTGAAGCTTTCTTT. Its protein product is CASSRTGTGLLEAFF. V usage is TRBV14 and J usage is TRBJ1-1, with 9 bases fitting TRBD1. The CDR3 totals 15 residues. Losses at the gene ends were 4 bases for V and 7 bases for J; bases not matched to a gene: 10. In germline, CDR1 is SGHDN, CDR2 FVKESK.

The rearrangement links TRBV5-1 to TRBJ1-2; possibly TRBD1 for D (5 bases). Trimming stripped 0 bases from V and 3 bases from J, with 12 bases between. CDR1 and CDR2 from the germline V gene are SGHRS and YFSETQ. The length of the CDR3 is 15 residues. Here the CDR3 DNA reads TGCGCCAGCAGCTTGGCCCCAGGGCTTGACTATGGCTACACCTTC. Translating gives CASSLAPGLDYGYTF. The whole variable domain, remainder taken from reference TRBV5-1 and TRBJ1-2, is KAGVTQTPRYLIKTRGQQVTLSCSPISGHRSVSWYQQTPGQGLQFLFEYFSETQRNKGNFPGRFSGRQFSNSRSEMNVSTLELGDSALYLCASSLAPGLDYGYTFGSGTRLTVV.

V gene TRBV2 combines with J gene TRBJ2-7; TRBD2 might be the D (6 bases). The length of the CDR3 is 12 residues. Trimming removed 10 bases at V and 3 bases at J, with 13 bases between. Germline CDR1 is SNHLY and CDR2 is FYNNEI. For the CDR3, the DNA is TGTGCCACCTCCATTAGCGGCTACGAGCAGTACTTC. Translated: CATSISGYEQYF.

This clone appeared once. The same CDR3 arises from other DNA sequences in this sample as well. The genes are TRBV5-4 and TRBJ2-2, with 7 bases fitting TRBD2. V shed 0 bases and J 5 bases; nucleotides not matched to a gene: 4. The germline gives CDR1 SGHNT, CDR2 YYREEE (reference sequence). The CDR3 runs to 15 residues. CDR3 nucleotide sequence: TGTGCCAGCAGCTTGGGGGGAGGGGATACCGGGGAGCTGTTTTTT. Its protein product is CASSLGGGDTGELFF.

This chain connects TRBV28 to TRBJ1-5; D gene unclear. Germline V lookup: CDR1 MDHEN, CDR2 SYDVKM. The CDR3 has 12 residues. V lost 7 bases and J 7 bases, leaving 11 bases between the germline ends. CDR3 nucleotide sequence: TGTGCCAGCATCCATGACGGGCAGCCCCAGCATTTT. It yields the protein CASIHDGQPQHF.

This clone was found a few times. The same CDR3 arises from other DNA sequences in this sample as well. The chain couples TRBV5-1 to TRBJ2-5, with D possibly TRBD1 on 6 matching bases. The germline V gene has CDR1 SGHRS and CDR2 YFSETQ. Trimming stripped 0 bases from V and 2 bases from J, with 11 bases between. The CDR3 runs to 15 residues. CDR3 loop: CASSLAGTPQETQYF. As DNA, the CDR3 is TGCGCCAGCAGCTTGGCCGGGACACCGCAAGAGACCCAGTACTTC.

The chain joins TRBV18 to TRBJ1-3; D not certain. The CDR3 is 11 amino acids. CDR1 and CDR2 from the germline V gene are KGHSH and LQKENI. DNA for the CDR3: TGTGTTGGAGGGTCTGGAAACACCATATATTTT. As protein: CVGGSGNTIYF. Full variable domain (rest looked up from reference TRBV18 and TRBJ1-3): NAGVMQNPRHLVRRRGQEARLRCSPMKGHSHVYWYRQLPEEGLKFMVYLQKENIIDESGMPKERFSAEFPKEGPSILRIQQVVRGDSAAYFCVGGSGNTIYFGEGSWLTVV.

This chain uses TRBV12-3 or TRBV12-4 with TRBJ1-1; 7 nucleotides agree with TRBD1. J lost 3 bases, V lost 8 bases, and 6 bases had no gene match. The CDR3 contains 13 residues. CDR3 region: CASWGQRDTEAFF. The CDR3 DNA follows: TGTGCCAGCTGGGGACAGCGAGACACTGAAGCTTTCTTT.

The chain uses TRBV27 and TRBJ2-3, with a tentative D call TRBD1 (5 bases). Per the germline V gene, CDR1 is MNHEY and CDR2 is SMNVEV (reference sequence). The CDR3 loop spans 16 amino acids. V dropped 5 bases and J dropped 0 bases, with 15 bases sitting between them. As DNA, the CDR3 is TGTGCCAGCAGTCCCCAGGGCCACACTAGCACAGATACGCAGTATTTT. Translated: CASSPQGHTSTDTQYF.

Here the CDR3 DNA reads TGTGCCAGCAGCTTAACTAGCGGGTTCGGGGAGCTGTTTTTT. Translated: CASSLTSGFGELFF. This sequence joins TRBV11-2 and TRBJ2-2, with 9 bases aligning to TRBD2. V was clipped by 2 bases and J by 7 bases; unmatched bases: 2. The CDR3 consists of 14 residues. Germline-derived CDR1 and CDR2 are SGHAT and FQNNGV.